This T cell receptor beta chain is from a study of shared clonotypes between healthy human individuals. Across the whole study: Per donor, CD8 memory used one plate, CD8 naive used two, CD4 memory used three and CD4 naive used three.

As regards this clone: Its matching antigen is unknown.

Produced via immunoSEQ multiplex PCR; TCRdb's table is partial and in-frame only. Of a few million clones in the sample, over 90% were seen once. Germline loops: CDR1 MNHEY, CDR2 SVGAGI. This CDR3 region has 14 residues. V shed 5 bases and J shed 2 bases, with 13 bases lying between them. The study, taken as a whole, reports: A small donor pool kept down the genetic and exposure-history diversity that was represented.

Sample: naive CD4+ T cells from PBMCs. Subset in this sample: CD45RA+ positively selected. The chain employs TRBV6-5 and TRBJ2-7, with D tentatively TRBD1 or TRBD2 (5 bases each). This clonotype was obtained from a young man in good health. Some clones in this sample may be carry-over from other donors' samples. Here the CDR3 reads CASSARDPTYEQYF. The CDR3 nucleotides are TGTGCCAGCAGTGCCCGGGACCCTACCTACGAGCAGTACTTC.